This entry lists 26 T cell receptor beta chains sequenced from one sample in a study of cytomegalovirus exposure and HLA in healthy donors. Both 60 Vbeta primers and 13 Jbeta primers went into the PCR. The protocol was immunoSEQ multiplex PCR, while the TCRdb copy is restricted to in-frame clones and leaves out a portion. This sample has around 200,000 clones; about 79% occur once, and the top ten carry around 1.2%. Material for sequencing was PBMCs. The receptors derive from a girl aged 2-15 years in good health and CMV-seropositive.

The chain carries TRBV6-5 and TRBJ2-7; 7 bases map to TRBD2. The CDR3 extends over 14 amino acids. V shed 5 bases and J 7 bases; nucleotides not matched to a gene: 11. In germline, CDR1 is MNHEY, CDR2 SVGAGI. CDR3 sequence reads: CASSRSQDGGEQYF. CDR3 bases: TGTGCCAGCAGTAGAAGCCAGGACGGGGGGGAGCAGTACTTC.

V gene TRBV11-2 combines with J gene TRBJ2-2; TRBD2 aligns across 12 bases. The junction had 5 bases not matched to a gene; V was cut back by 7 bases and J by 8 bases. CDR1 is SGHAT and CDR2 is FQNNGV in the germline V gene. This CDR3 comprises 14 residues. CDR3 coding DNA: TGTGCCAGCACACGACTAGCGGGGGTGGGGGAGCTGTTTTTT. It encodes CASTRLAGVGELFF.

The V and J genes are TRBV9 and TRBJ2-1; 11 bases agree with TRBD2. After removal of 3 bases from V and 14 bases from J, the junction contained 10 bases not matched to a gene. The CDR3 has 14 amino acids. The germline V gene has CDR1 SGDLS and CDR2 YYNGEE. The CDR3 nucleotides are TGTGCCAGCAGCGCTCCGGGACTAGCGGCCACCAAGTTCTTC. Its protein product is CASSAPGLAATKFF.

The rearrangement links TRBV13 to TRBJ1-2, with TRBD1 matching over 11 bases. This CDR3 spans 16 amino acids. J lost 1 base, V lost 5 bases, and 6 bases had no gene match. Germline lookup yields CDR1 PRHDT and CDR2 FYEKMQ (reference sequence). DNA for the CDR3: TGTGCCAGCAGCCAATACGGGACAGGGGGTAACTATGGCTACACCTTC. As protein: CASSQYGTGGNYGYTF.

Worth noting for this clone: Distinct nucleotide sequences in the sample also encode this CDR3. The chain is built from TRBV4-1 and TRBJ2-5; 9 nucleotides align to TRBD1. CDR3 length: 13 amino acids. Germline CDR1 and CDR2: MGHRA and YSYEKL. V shed 3 bases and J 4 bases; nucleotides not matched to a gene: 0. CDR3 protein: CASSQTGGETQYF. The CDR3 DNA reads as TGCGCCAGCAGCCAGACAGGGGGAGAGACCCAGTACTTC.

V gene TRBV2 combines with J gene TRBJ2-1, with TRBD1 matching over 7 bases. This CDR3 region has 17 residues. V was clipped by 0 bases and J by 0 bases; unmatched bases: 5. Germline V gives CDR1 SNHLY, CDR2 FYNNEI. Here the CDR3 DNA reads TGTGCCAGCAGTGAAGCGCAGGGGGACATCTCCTACAATGAGCAGTTCTTC. Translated: CASSEAQGDISYNEQFF.

The chain recombines TRBV6-1 with TRBJ2-7, with TRBD1 matching 8 bases. V gave up 1 base and J gave up 4 bases; unmatched junction bases: 3. CDR1 and CDR2 from the germline V gene are MNHNS and SASEGT. CDR3 length equals 14 residues. In DNA, the CDR3 is TGTGCCAGCAGTGAAGTGAACAGGGGGTACGAGCAGTACTTC. This sequence encodes CASSEVNRGYEQYF.

The chain employs TRBV25-1 and TRBJ2-1, with 8 bases matching TRBD2. The CDR3 sequence is 13 residues long. Germline loops: CDR1 MGHDK, CDR2 SYGVNS. V lost 2 bases to trimming and J lost 12 bases; unmatched junction nucleotides: 6. The CDR3 DNA sequence: TGTGCCAGCAGTGAAACGGGGGGGCCACGGCAGTTCTTC. Its translation: CASSETGGPRQFF.

This clone was counted only a few times. The rearrangement joins TRBV5-6 to TRBJ2-3; D perhaps matches TRBD2 (6 bases). Germline assignment: CDR1 SGHDT and CDR2 YYEEEE. The ends were cut back, 5 bases at V and 2 bases at J, with 18 bases in the middle. The CDR3 consists of 16 residues. The CDR3 coding sequence is TGTGCCAGCAGTGCTGAGCGGGTATCCTTCACAGATACGCAGTATTTT. It specifies CASSAERVSFTDTQYF.

The CDR3 spells CASTEGWPPNTEAFF. CDR3 nucleotide sequence: TGCGCCAGCACGGAGGGGTGGCCTCCGAACACTGAAGCTTTCTTT. The V and J genes are TRBV5-1 and TRBJ1-1; maybe TRBD1 (5 bases). CDR3 length: 15 amino acids. V dropped 6 bases and J dropped 1 base, with 16 bases sitting between them. Germline CDR1 reads SGHRS; CDR2 reads YFSETQ.

The chain is built from TRBV19 and TRBJ1-5; TRBD1 aligns across 7 bases. Germline CDR1 is LNHDA and CDR2 is SQIVND (reference sequence). J gave up 3 bases and V 5 bases, and 10 bases lay outside the gene matches. This CDR3 is 16 amino acids long. The CDR3 nucleotides are TGTGCCAGTAGTCCTATCGACAGGGCCAACAATCAGCCCCAGCATTTT. Its protein product is CASSPIDRANNQPQHF.

The rearrangement joins TRBV25-1 to TRBJ2-2; 7 bases agree with TRBD1. Germline CDR1 is MGHDK and CDR2 is SYGVNS. The CDR3 contains 15 residues. V shed 5 bases, J shed 1 base, and the junction held 4 bases outside the gene matches. In nucleotides, the CDR3 is TGTGCCAGCAGTAAAAGGACAGGGAACACCGGGGAGCTGTTTTTT. Its translation is CASSKRTGNTGELFF.

The chain uses TRBV13 and TRBJ2-3; TRBD2 agrees at 13 bases. This CDR3 is 16 amino acids long. Germline CDR1 is PRHDT and CDR2 is FYEKMQ (reference sequence). V shed 5 bases and J 4 bases; nucleotides not matched to a gene: 6. Here the CDR3 reads CASSGGLAGVADTQYF. The CDR3 bases are TGTGCCAGCAGCGGAGGACTAGCGGGAGTCGCAGATACGCAGTATTTT.

For the CDR3, the DNA is TGTGCCAGCAGTGGGGGGGGAGGGTTAGAGCCCCAGCATTTT. Its translation: CASSGGGGLEPQHF. This chain joins TRBV6-1 and TRBJ1-5; perhaps TRBD1 as D (5 bases). The germline CDR1 and CDR2 sequences are MNHNS and SASEGT. The CDR3 is 14 amino acids. V was cut by 4 bases and J by 8 bases, with 15 bases left in between.

This clone has just a few counts. The chain links TRBV5-6 to TRBJ1-2; tentative D call: TRBD1 (5 bases). CDR1 and CDR2 from the germline V gene are SGHDT and YYEEEE. The ends were cut back, 4 bases at V and 6 bases at J, with 13 bases in the middle. CDR3 length: 13 residues. The CDR3 nucleotides are TGTGCCAGCAGCCCTTTCTGGGGCGATGGCTACACCTTC. It specifies CASSPFWGDGYTF.

The sample holds a few counts of this clone. The V and J genes are TRBV2 and TRBJ2-7, with 10 bases that match TRBD2. The germline V gene encodes CDR1 SNHLY and CDR2 FYNNEI. With 6 bases clipped from V and 2 bases from J, the junction kept 16 bases outside the gene matches. CDR3 length: 18 residues. CDR3 loop: CASRELAGPKRRPYEQYF. The CDR3 DNA reads TGTGCCAGCAGGGAACTAGCGGGACCCAAAAGGAGACCCTACGAGCAGTACTTC.

The chain carries TRBV4-1 and TRBJ2-5; the D gene is possibly TRBD2 (6 bases). The length of the CDR3 is 14 residues. Trimming removed 1 base at V and 4 bases at J, with 10 bases between. The germline gives CDR1 MGHRA, CDR2 YSYEKL. The DNA for the CDR3 is TGCGCCAGCAGCCAAGTTTGGAGGGGAGAGACCCAGTACTTC. This sequence encodes CASSQVWRGETQYF.

A note on this clone: Germline is not matched at one junction end, which may reflect a read error. V usage is TRBV9 and J usage is TRBJ1-6; 7 bases map to TRBD1. The CDR3 loop spans 15 amino acids. Germline V gene sequence: CDR1 SGDLS, CDR2 YYNGEE. CDR3 amino acids: CASSVGQGRNSPPHF. CDR3 DNA: TGTGCCAGCAGCGTAGGACAGGGACGGAATTCACCCCCCCACTTT.

The chain carries TRBV10-3 and TRBJ1-1; TRBD1 agrees at 10 bases. Germline lookup yields CDR1 ENHRY and CDR2 SYGVKD. This CDR3 comprises 15 residues. V was clipped by 4 bases and J by 5 bases; unmatched bases: 7. CDR3 protein: CAISGGGTGETEAFF. The DNA for the CDR3 is TGTGCCATCAGTGGGGGAGGGACAGGGGAGACTGAAGCTTTCTTT.

The DNA for the CDR3 is TGTGCCAGCAGTGCGGTCAGGGTTGCCCGTAACACTGAAGCTTTCTTT. It encodes CASSAVRVARNTEAFF. This rearrangement joins TRBV2 to TRBJ1-1; a possible D gene is TRBD1 (5 bases). Germline V lookup: CDR1 SNHLY, CDR2 FYNNEI. V lost 4 bases and J lost 2, with 17 bases in between. The CDR3 runs 16 residues. The whole variable domain, filled in from reference TRBV2 and TRBJ1-1, reads EPEVTQTPSHQVTQMGQEVILRCVPISNHLYFYWYRQILGQKVEFLVSFYNNEISEKSEIFDDQFSVERPDGSNFTLKIRSTKLEDSAMYFCASSAVRVARNTEAFFGQGTRLTVV.

The chain joins TRBV27 to TRBJ2-1; 11 positions match TRBD2. Losses at the gene ends were 4 bases for V and 6 bases for J; bases not matched to a gene: 8. Germline values: CDR1 MNHEY, CDR2 SMNVEV (reference sequence). The CDR3 length is 16 residues. The CDR3 nucleotides read TGTGCCAGCAGTTCACCTTTACTAGCGGGAGTCAATGAGCAGTTCTTC. This gives the protein CASSSPLLAGVNEQFF.

The V call is TRBV5-1, the J call TRBJ2-7; tentatively, D is TRBD2 (5 bases). Trimming took off 7 bases at V and 1 base at J, with 9 bases between the two ends. The germline CDR1 and CDR2 sequences are SGHRS and YFSETQ. The CDR3 totals 12 residues. The CDR3 loop reads CASEGESYEQYF. The CDR3 coding sequence is TGCGCCAGCGAGGGAGAGTCCTACGAGCAGTACTTC.

The V and J genes are TRBV7-6 and TRBJ2-1, with TRBD2 matching over 8 bases. This CDR3 comprises 18 residues. In germline, CDR1 is SGHVS, CDR2 FNYEAQ. The J segment lost 1 base and the V segment lost 4 bases, leaving 12 bases of the junction unmatched. The CDR3 here is CASSSSSGAGRSYNEQFF. The DNA for the CDR3 is TGTGCCAGCAGCTCCAGTAGCGGGGCCGGGCGTTCCTACAATGAGCAGTTCTTC.

This sequence joins TRBV30 and TRBJ2-3, with 15 bases matching TRBD2. V shed 2 bases and J 6 bases; nucleotides not matched to a gene: 12. This CDR3 comprises 18 residues. CDR1 is GTSNPN and CDR2 is SVGIG in the germline V gene (reference sequence). In DNA form, the CDR3 reads TGTGCCTGGAGTTATACCCCCGGACTAGCGGGGGGGCCGGATACGCAGTATTTT. Protein sequence: CAWSYTPGLAGGPDTQYF.

The rearrangement joins TRBV28 to TRBJ1-5, with a weak D call TRBD1 (6 bases). The V gene's germline CDR1 is MDHEN and CDR2 SYDVKM. V dropped 8 bases and J dropped 7 bases, with 12 bases sitting between them. The CDR3 extends over 12 amino acids. CDR3 amino acids: CASHDRPQPQHF. As DNA, the CDR3 is TGTGCCAGCCATGACAGGCCACAGCCCCAGCATTTT. The full variable domain, rest sourced from reference TRBV28 and TRBJ1-5, is DVKVTQSSRYLVKRTGEKVFLECVQDMDHENMFWYRQDPGLGLRLIYFSYDVKMKEKGDIPEGYSVSREKKERFSLILESASTNQTSMYLCASHDRPQPQHFGDGTRLSIL.

This chain connects TRBV30 to TRBJ1-1; D is uncertain. Germline V gene sequence: CDR1 GTSNPN, CDR2 SVGIG (reference sequence). The germline V and J ends were trimmed by 0 bases and 7 bases, with 6 bases remaining between them. The CDR3 is 11 residues long. This chain's CDR3 is CAWSVGSEAFF. CDR3 coding DNA: TGTGCCTGGAGTGTAGGGAGTGAAGCTTTCTTT. Drawing the rest from reference TRBV30 and TRBJ1-1, the complete variable domain is SQTIHQWPATLVQPVGSPLSLECTVEGTSNPNLYWYRQAAGRGLQLLFYSVGIGQISSEVPQNLSASRPQDRQFILSSKKLLLSDSGFYLCAWSVGSEAFFGQGTRLTVV.